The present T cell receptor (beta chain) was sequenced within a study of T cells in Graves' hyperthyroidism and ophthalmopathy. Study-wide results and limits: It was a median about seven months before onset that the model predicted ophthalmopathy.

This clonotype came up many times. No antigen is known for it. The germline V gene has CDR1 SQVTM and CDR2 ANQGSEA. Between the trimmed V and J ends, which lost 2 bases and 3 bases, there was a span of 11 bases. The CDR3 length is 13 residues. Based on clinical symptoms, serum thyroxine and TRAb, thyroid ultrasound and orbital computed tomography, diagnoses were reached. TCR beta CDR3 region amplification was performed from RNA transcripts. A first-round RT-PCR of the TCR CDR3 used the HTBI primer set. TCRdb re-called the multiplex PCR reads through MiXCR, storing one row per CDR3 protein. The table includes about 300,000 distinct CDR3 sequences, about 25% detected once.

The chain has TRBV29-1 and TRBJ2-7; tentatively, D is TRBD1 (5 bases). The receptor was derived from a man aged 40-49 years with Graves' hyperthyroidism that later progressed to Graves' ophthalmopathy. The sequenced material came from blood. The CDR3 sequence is CSVEWGQGYEQYF. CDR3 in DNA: TGCAGCGTTGAATGGGGCCAGGGCTACGAGCAGTACTTC.